This T cell receptor (beta chain) appears in the sequencing data of a study of T cell changes during pregnancy in multiple sclerosis. Here immunoSEQ multiplex PCR was the method, and the copy in TCRdb shows in-frame clones only, minus some. The data contain some 41,000 clones, 80% to 90% of them seen just once; the ten biggest clones take up roughly 0.5%. The sequencing here drew on CD4+ T cells from peripheral blood mononuclear cells, taken in the first trimester of pregnancy. The TCR comes from a female donor with multiple sclerosis, enrolled in a pregnancy study.

The CDR3 region has the DNA TGCGCCAGCAGTGACCGGGGAGAAGGGTATCAGCCCCAGCATTTT. Protein: CASSDRGEGYQPQHF. V and J are TRBV10-2 and TRBJ1-5; D unresolved. V dropped 3 bases and J dropped 5 bases, with 14 bases sitting between them. The CDR3 loop spans 15 amino acids. The germline V gene encodes CDR1 WSHSY and CDR2 SAAADI.